The 7 T cell receptor beta chains listed next were all sequenced from one sample in a study of T cell responses to AZD1222 COVID-19 vaccine. Some clones are missing from TCRdb's copy, which holds only in-frame ones; the method was immunoSEQ multiplex PCR. There are 29,000 or so clones in the sample; approximately 93% occur only once, and more than 8% lies in the top ten. Here the sequenced sample was peripheral blood, taken on day 0 of AZD1222 vaccination. The receptors come from an adult in good health.

The CDR3 nucleotides are TGCGCCAGCAGCTTCCGGGACAGCAATAATTCACCCCTCCACTTT. It translates to CASSFRDSNNSPLHF. The genes are TRBV5-1 and TRBJ1-6; TRBD1 matches 7 bases. The CDR3 runs to 15 residues. The V segment lost 2 bases and the J segment 5 bases; nucleotides outside the gene matches: 4. From germline, CDR1 is SGHRS and CDR2 YFSETQ.

DNA of the CDR3: TGCAGCGCGCTCTACTCCTTCGGGTCCTACGAGCAGTACTTC. It codes for CSALYSFGSYEQYF. The chain employs TRBV29-1 and TRBJ2-7; D not resolved. The CDR3 consists of 14 residues. With 7 bases removed from V and 1 base from J, the gap between germline ends came to 17 bases. Germline CDR1 and CDR2: SQVTM and ANQGSEA.

The chain uses TRBV18 and TRBJ2-7, with 8 bases aligning to TRBD1. CDR1 and CDR2 from the germline V gene are KGHSH and LQKENI. The CDR3 consists of 15 residues. The V segment lost 0 bases and the J segment 4 bases; nucleotides outside the gene matches: 5. For the CDR3, the DNA is TGTGCCAGCTCACCACCGGACAGGGAAGGATACGAGCAGTACTTC. Its translation is CASSPPDREGYEQYF.

The rearrangement links TRBV27 to TRBJ2-7; 11 bases agree with TRBD2. There are 15 residues in the CDR3. J was trimmed by 3 bases and V by 4 bases; bases with no gene match: 5. Germline V CDR1 and CDR2: MNHEY, SMNVEV (reference sequence). The CDR3 sequence: CASSSLAGAFYEQYF. CDR3 DNA sequence: TGTGCCAGCAGTTCACTAGCGGGGGCCTTCTACGAGCAGTACTTC.

The gene calls are TRBV30 and TRBJ2-1; TRBD1 agrees at 7 bases. Germline assignment: CDR1 GTSNPN and CDR2 SVGIG (reference sequence). The J segment lost 0 bases and the V segment lost 3 bases, leaving 5 bases of the junction unmatched. The CDR3 loop spans 15 amino acids. In nucleotides, the CDR3 is TGTGCCTGGAGCAGGGACAGACTCTCCTACAATGAGCAGTTCTTC. Encoded protein: CAWSRDRLSYNEQFF.

The chain recombines TRBV19 with TRBJ1-5, with 11 bases that match TRBD1. There are 16 residues in the CDR3. Germline V gene data show CDR1 as LNHDA and CDR2 as SQIVND (reference sequence). V lost 6 bases to trimming and J lost 6 bases; unmatched junction nucleotides: 10. Here the CDR3 DNA reads TGTGCCAGTAGCCCTTGGACAGGGGGCGCCGGTCAGCCCCAGCATTTT. It codes for CASSPWTGGAGQPQHF.

This clone was recorded once. In DNA form, the CDR3 reads TGTGCCAGCAGCTTGCGGGGATCGCCCTATGGCTACACCTTC. It codes for CASSLRGSPYGYTF. The V and J genes are TRBV5-4 and TRBJ1-2, with unresolved D. CDR1 SGHNT and CDR2 YYREEE come from the germline V gene (reference sequence). V shed 1 base and J shed 4 bases, with 11 bases lying between them. This CDR3 region has 14 residues.